There are many counts of the clone carrying this TCR beta chain. In germline, CDR1 is MNHEY, CDR2 SVGEGT. The CDR3 runs to 13 residues. The germline V and J ends were trimmed by 6 bases and 6 bases, with 12 bases remaining between them. The TCR library protocol was used to attach unique molecular identifiers. These identifiers were attached to individual cDNA molecules. TCRdb processed the 5' RACE reads anew with MiXCR; each CDR3 protein has one entry. The profile covers about 94,000 distinct CDR3 sequences, with approximately 13% appearing a single time and around 2.4% taken by the ten largest. This sample was included in a study of early T cells in non-severe SARS-CoV-2 infection.

V and J are TRBV6-2 or TRBV6-3 and TRBJ2-1, with a tentative D call TRBD1 (6 bases). The TCR was taken from an adult who was a healthcare worker with PCR-confirmed SARS-CoV-2 infection or an uninfected control (not recorded which). Sequencing was carried out using whole blood. This CDR3 reads CASSKGTLNEQFF. The CDR3 region has the DNA TGTGCCAGCAGCAAAGGGACACTCAATGAGCAGTTCTTC.